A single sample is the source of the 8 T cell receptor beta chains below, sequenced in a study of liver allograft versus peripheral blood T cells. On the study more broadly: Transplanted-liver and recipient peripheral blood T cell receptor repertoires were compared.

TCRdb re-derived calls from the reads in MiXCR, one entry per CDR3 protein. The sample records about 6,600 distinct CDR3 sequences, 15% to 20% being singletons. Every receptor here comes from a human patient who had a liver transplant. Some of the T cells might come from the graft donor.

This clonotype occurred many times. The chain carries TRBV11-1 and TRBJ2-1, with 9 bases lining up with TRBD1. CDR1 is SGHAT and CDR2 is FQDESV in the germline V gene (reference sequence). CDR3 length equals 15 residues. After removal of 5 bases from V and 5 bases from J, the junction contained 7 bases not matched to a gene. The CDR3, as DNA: TGTGCCAGCAGCCCCAGACAGGGGGGGGACAATGAGCAGTTCTTC. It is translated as CASSPRQGGDNEQFF.

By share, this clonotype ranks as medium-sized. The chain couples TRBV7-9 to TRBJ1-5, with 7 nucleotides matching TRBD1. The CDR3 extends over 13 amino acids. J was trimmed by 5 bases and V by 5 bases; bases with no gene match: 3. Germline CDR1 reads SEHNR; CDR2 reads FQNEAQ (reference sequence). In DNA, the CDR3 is TGTGCCAGCAGCGCTCAGGGGGATCAGCCCCAGCATTTT. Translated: CASSAQGDQPQHF.

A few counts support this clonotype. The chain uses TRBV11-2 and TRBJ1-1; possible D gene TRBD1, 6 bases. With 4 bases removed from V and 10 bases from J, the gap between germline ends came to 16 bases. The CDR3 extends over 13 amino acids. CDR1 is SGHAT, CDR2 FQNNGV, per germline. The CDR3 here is CASSWGGGAGAFF. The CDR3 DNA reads TGTGCCAGCAGCTGGGGGGGGGGCGCGGGAGCTTTCTTT.

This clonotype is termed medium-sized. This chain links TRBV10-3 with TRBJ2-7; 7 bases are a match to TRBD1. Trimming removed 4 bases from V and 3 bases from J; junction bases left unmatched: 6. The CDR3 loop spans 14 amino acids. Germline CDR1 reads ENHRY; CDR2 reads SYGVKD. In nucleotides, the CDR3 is TGTGCCATCAGTGCCGGGACAGTGGGCTACGAGCAGTACTTC. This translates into CAISAGTVGYEQYF.

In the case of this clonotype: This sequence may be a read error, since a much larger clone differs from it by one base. The CDR3 sequence is CASISGTGRAGEPFF. CDR3 coding DNA: TGTGCCAGCATATCCGGGACAGGGAGGGCCGGGGAGCCGTTTTTT. The chain joins TRBV19 to TRBJ2-2; 9 bases are shared with TRBD1. Per germline, CDR1 LNHDA and CDR2 SQIVND (reference sequence). The CDR3 contains 15 residues.

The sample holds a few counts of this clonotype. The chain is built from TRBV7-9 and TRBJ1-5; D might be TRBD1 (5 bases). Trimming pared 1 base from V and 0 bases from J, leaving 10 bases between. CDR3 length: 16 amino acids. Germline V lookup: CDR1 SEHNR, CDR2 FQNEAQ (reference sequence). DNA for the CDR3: TGTGCCAGCAGCTTAGGGGGGGGAGATAGCAATCAGCCCCAGCATTTT. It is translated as CASSLGGGDSNQPQHF. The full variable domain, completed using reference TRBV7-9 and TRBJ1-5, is DTGVSQNPRHKITKRGQNVTFRCDPISEHNRLYWYRQTLGQGPEFLTYFQNEAQLEKSRLLSDRFSAERPKGSFSTLEIQRTEQGDSAMYLCASSLGGGDSNQPQHFGDGTRLSIL.

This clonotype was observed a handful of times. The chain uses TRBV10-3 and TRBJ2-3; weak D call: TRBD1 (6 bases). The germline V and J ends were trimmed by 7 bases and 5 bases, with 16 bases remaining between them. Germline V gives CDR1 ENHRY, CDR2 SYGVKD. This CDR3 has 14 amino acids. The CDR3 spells CAINQGSAGDTQYF. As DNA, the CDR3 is TGTGCCATCAATCAGGGGTCTGCGGGAGATACGCAGTATTTT.

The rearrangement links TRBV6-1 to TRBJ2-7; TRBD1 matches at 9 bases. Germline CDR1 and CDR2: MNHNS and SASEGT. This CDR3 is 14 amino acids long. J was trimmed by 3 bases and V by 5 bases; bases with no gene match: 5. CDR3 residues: CASSTQGARYEQYF. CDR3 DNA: TGTGCCAGCAGTACACAGGGGGCGCGCTACGAGCAGTACTTC.